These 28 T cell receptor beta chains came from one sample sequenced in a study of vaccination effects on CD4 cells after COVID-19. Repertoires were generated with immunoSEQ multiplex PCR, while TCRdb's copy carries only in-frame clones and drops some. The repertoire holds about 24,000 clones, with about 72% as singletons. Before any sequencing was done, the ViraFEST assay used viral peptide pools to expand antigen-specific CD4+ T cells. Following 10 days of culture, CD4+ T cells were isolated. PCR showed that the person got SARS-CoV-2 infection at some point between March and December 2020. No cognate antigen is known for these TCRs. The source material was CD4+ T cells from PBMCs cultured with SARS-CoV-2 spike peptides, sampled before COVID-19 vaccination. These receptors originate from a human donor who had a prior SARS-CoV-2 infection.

CDR3 sequence reads: CASSLARGTDTQYF. CDR3 bases: TGTGCCAGCAGCTTAGCAAGGGGGACAGATACGCAGTATTTT. The rearrangement joins TRBV7-9 to TRBJ2-3; possibly TRBD1 for D (6 bases). Trimming removed 0 bases at V and 3 bases at J, with 7 bases between. Germline V gene data show CDR1 as SEHNR and CDR2 as FQNEAQ (reference sequence). The CDR3 spans 14 residues.

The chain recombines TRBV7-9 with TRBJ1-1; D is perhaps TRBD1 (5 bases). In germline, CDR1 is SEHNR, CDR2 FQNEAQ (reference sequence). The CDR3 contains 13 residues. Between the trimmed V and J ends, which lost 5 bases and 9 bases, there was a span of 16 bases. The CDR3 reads CASSRTFDNQAFF. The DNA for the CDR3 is TGTGCCAGCAGCCGGACATTCGATAACCAAGCTTTCTTT.

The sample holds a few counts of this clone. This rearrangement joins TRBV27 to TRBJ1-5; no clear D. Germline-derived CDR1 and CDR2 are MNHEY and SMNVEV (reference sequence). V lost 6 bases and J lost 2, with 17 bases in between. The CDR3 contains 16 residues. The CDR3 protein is CASRRLAGMGNQPQHF. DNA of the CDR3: TGTGCCAGCAGGAGATTGGCGGGGATGGGCAATCAGCCCCAGCATTTT.

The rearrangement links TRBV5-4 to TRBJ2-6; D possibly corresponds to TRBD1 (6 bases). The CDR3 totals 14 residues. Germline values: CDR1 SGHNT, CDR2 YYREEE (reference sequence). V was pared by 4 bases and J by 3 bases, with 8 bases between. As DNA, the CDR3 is TGTGCCAGCAGCACGACAGGTGGGGCCAACGTCCTGACTTTC. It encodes CASSTTGGANVLTF.

In DNA, the CDR3 is TGTGCCAGCAGTGAATACAGGCCGTCCTACAATGAGCAGTTCTTC. Amino acids: CASSEYRPSYNEQFF. The chain recombines TRBV6-1 with TRBJ2-1; maybe TRBD1 (5 bases). Trimming took off 2 bases at V and 1 base at J, with 9 bases between the two ends. The CDR3 runs 15 residues. From germline, CDR1 is MNHNS and CDR2 SASEGT.

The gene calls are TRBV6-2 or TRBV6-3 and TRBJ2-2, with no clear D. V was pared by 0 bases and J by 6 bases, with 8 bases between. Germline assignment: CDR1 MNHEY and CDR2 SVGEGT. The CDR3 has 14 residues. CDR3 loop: CASSYSVFAGELFF. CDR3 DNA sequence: TGTGCCAGCAGTTACTCGGTGTTCGCCGGGGAGCTGTTTTTT.

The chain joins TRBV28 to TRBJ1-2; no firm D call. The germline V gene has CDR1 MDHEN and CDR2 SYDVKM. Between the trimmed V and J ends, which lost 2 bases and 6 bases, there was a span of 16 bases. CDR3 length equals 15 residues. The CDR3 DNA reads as TGTGCCAGCAGTTTACTCATAGTCCCCCTTAATGGCTACACCTTC. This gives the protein CASSLLIVPLNGYTF.

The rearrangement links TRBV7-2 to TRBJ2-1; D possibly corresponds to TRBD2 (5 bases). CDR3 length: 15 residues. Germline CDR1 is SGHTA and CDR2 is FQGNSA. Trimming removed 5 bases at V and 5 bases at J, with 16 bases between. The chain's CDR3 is CASSPHSLGDNEQFF. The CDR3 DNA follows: TGTGCCAGCAGCCCACATTCGCTCGGGGACAATGAGCAGTTCTTC.

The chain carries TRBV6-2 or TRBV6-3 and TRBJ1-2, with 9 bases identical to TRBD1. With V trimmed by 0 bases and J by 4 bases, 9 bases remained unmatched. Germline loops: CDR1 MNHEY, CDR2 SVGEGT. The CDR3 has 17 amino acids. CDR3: CASSYSARADRGYGYTF. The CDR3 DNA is TGTGCCAGCAGTTACTCGGCCAGAGCGGACAGGGGCTATGGCTACACCTTC.

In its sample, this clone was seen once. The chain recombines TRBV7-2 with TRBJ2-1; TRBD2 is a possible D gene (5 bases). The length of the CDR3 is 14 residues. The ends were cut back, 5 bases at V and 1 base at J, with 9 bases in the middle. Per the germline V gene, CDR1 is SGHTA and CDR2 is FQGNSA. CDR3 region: CASSISGSYNEQFF. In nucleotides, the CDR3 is TGTGCCAGCAGCATTTCGGGATCCTACAATGAGCAGTTCTTC.

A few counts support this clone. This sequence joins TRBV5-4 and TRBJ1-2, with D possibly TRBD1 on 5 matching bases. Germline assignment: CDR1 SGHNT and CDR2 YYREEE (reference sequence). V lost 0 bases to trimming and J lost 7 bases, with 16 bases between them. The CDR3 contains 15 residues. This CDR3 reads CASSLEGLRGGGYTF. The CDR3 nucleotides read TGTGCCAGCAGCTTGGAGGGGCTCCGTGGAGGTGGCTACACCTTC.

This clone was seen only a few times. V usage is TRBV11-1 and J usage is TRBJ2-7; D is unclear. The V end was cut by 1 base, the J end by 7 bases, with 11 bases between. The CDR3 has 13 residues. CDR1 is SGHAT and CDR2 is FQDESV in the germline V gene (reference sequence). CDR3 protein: CASSLGADLEQYF. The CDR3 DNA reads TGTGCCAGCAGCTTAGGGGCAGATCTGGAGCAGTACTTC. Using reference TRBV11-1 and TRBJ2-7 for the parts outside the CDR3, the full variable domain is EAEVAQSPRYKITEKSQAVAFWCDPISGHATLYWYRQILGQGPELLVQFQDESVVDDSQLPKDRFSAERLKGVDSTLKIQPAELGDSAMYLCASSLGADLEQYFGPGTRLTVT.

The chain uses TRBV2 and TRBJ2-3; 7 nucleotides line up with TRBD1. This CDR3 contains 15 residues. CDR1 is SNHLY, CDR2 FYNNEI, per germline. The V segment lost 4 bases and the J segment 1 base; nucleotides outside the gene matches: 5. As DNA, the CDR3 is TGTGCCAGCAGTGGGCCTGGACAGGGCACAGATACGCAGTATTTT. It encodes CASSGPGQGTDTQYF.

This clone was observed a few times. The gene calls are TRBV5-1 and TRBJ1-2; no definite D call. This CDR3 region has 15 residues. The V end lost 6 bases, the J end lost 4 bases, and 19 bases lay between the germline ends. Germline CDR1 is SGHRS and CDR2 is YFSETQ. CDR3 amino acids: CASTLSVDRPYGYTF. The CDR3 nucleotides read TGCGCCAGCACACTCAGCGTGGATAGGCCCTATGGCTACACCTTC.

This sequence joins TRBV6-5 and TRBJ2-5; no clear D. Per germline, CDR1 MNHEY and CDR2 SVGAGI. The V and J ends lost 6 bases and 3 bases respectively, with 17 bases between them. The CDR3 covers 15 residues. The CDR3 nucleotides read TGTGCCAGCAGGGCCCTCCATAAACCTAAAGAGACCCAGTACTTC. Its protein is CASRALHKPKETQYF.

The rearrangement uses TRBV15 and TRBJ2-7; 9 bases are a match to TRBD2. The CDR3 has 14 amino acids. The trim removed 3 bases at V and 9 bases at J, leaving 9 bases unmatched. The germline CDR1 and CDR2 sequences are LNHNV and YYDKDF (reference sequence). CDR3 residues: CATSRSRTSAGQYF. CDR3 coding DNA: TGTGCCACCAGCAGGTCAAGGACTAGCGCAGGGCAGTACTTC. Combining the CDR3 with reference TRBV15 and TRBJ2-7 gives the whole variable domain DAMVIQNPRYQVTQFGKPVTLSCSQTLNHNVMYWYQQKSSQAPKLLFHYYDKDFNNEADTPDNFQSRRPNTSFCFLDIRSPGLGDTAMYLCATSRSRTSAGQYFGPGTRLTVT.

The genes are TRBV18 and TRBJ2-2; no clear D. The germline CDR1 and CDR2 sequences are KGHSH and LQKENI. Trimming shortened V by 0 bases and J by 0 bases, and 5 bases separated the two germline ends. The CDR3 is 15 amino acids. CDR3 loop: CASSPPYPNTGELFF. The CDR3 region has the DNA TGTGCCAGCTCACCACCGTACCCGAACACCGGGGAGCTGTTTTTT.

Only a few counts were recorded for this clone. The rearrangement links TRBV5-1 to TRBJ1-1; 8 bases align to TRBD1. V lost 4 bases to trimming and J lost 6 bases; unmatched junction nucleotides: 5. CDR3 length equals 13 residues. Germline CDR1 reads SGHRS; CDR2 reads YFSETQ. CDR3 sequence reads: CASSPDRGAEAFF. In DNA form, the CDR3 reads TGCGCCAGCAGCCCCGACAGGGGAGCTGAAGCTTTCTTT.

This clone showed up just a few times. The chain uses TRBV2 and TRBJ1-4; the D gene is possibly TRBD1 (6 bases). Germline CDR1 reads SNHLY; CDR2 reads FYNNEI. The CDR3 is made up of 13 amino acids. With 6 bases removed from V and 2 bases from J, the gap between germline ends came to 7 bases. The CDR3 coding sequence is TGTGCCAGCAGGAGGGGGACTAATGAAAAACTGTTTTTT. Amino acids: CASRRGTNEKLFF.

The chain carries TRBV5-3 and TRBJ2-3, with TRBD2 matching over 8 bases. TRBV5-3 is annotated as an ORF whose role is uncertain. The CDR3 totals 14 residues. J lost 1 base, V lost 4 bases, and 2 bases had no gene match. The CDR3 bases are TGTGCCAGAAGCGTGACTAGCGGCACAGATACGCAGTATTTT. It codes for CARSVTSGTDTQYF.

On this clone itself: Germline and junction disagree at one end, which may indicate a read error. The CDR3 DNA reads as TGTGCCAGCAGTTCCATGGGCGGGGGGTCGGCAGACACGCAGTATTTT. Its translation: CASSSMGGGSADTQYF. The gene calls are TRBV27 and TRBJ2-3, with 8 bases matching TRBD2. Germline V lookup: CDR1 MNHEY, CDR2 SMNVEV (reference sequence). The CDR3 length is 16 residues.

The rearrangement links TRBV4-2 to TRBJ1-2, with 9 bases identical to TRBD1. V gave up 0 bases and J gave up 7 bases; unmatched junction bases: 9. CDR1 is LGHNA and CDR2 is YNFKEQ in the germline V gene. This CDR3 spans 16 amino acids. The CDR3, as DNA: TGTGCCAGCAGCCAAGATTCGGGGACAGGGTTCTCTGGCTACACCTTC. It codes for CASSQDSGTGFSGYTF.

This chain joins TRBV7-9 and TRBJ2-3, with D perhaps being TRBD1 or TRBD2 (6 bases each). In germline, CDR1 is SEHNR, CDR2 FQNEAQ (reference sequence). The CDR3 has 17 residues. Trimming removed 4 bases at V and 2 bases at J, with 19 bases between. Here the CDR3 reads CASSSWARGVSTDTQYF. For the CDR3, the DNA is TGTGCCAGCAGCTCATGGGCGAGGGGGGTGTCCACAGATACGCAGTATTTT.

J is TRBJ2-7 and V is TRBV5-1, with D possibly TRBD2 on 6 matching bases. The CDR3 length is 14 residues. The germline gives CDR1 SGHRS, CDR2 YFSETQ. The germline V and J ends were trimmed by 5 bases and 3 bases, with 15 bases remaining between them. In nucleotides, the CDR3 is TGCGCCAGCAGTCTGGCGGGGCGCAACTACGAGCAGTACTTC. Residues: CASSLAGRNYEQYF.

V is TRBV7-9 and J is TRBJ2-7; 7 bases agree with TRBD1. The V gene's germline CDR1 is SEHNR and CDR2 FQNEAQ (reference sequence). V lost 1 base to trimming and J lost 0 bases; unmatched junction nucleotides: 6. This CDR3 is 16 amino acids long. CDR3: CASSLGSGTVSYEQYF. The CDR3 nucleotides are TGTGCCAGCAGCTTAGGATCCGGGACAGTCTCCTACGAGCAGTACTTC.

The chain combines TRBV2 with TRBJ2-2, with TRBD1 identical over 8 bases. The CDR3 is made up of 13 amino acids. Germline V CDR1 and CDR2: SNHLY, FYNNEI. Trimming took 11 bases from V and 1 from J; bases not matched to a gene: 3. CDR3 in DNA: TGTGCCGGGGACAGGCAGAACACCGGGGAGCTGTTTTTT. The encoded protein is CAGDRQNTGELFF.

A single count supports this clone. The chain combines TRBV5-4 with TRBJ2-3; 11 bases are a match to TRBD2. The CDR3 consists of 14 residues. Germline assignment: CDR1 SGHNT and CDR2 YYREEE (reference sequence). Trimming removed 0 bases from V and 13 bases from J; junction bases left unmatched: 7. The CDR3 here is CASSLEVAGGPEYF. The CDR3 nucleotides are TGTGCCAGCAGCTTGGAGGTAGCGGGAGGGCCTGAGTATTTT.

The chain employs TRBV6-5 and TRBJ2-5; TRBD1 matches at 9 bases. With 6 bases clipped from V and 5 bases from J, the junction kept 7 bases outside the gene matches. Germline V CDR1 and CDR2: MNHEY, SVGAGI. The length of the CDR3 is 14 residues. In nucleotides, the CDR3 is TGTGCCAGCAGCCAAACAGGGGGCTGGGAGACCCAGTACTTC. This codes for CASSQTGGWETQYF.